The TCR beta chain described here comes from a study of cytomegalovirus exposure and HLA in healthy donors. Study findings and constraints: Specific recognition of CMV antigens was confirmed in vitro for a few chains (all CMV-associated).

Comments on this clone: Its antigen is still unknown.

PCR amplification relied on 60 Vbeta primers (plus 13 Jbeta primers). Clones were read by immunoSEQ multiplex PCR, and TCRdb kept only the in-frame ones, dropping some. This listing includes roughly 140,000 clones. The sequence was obtained from a middle-aged man in good health and CMV-seronegative. Material: PBMCs.

The CDR3, as DNA: TGTGCCAGCACCGGGGGTTATCCGGCCTACGAGCAGTACTTC. Protein: CASTGGYPAYEQYF. The chain has TRBV27 and TRBJ2-5, with D tentatively TRBD2 (6 bases). The J call may be in error: the DNA end matches TRBJ2-7 better. The length of the CDR3 is 14 residues. Germline V gene sequence: CDR1 MNHEY, CDR2 SMNVEV (reference sequence).